The 9 T cell receptor beta chains given below trace back to one sample, sequenced in a study of blood T cells in healthy people across ages. Then a second PCR, running roughly 7 to 12 cycles, was carried out with a sample-barcoded 5' primer and a J-beta primer mix. A single record per CDR3 protein comes from TCRdb applying MiXCR to the 5' RACE reads. The sample has 1.4 million to 1.5 million distinct CDR3 sequences, roughly 40% seen once. Sequenced input: blood. These receptor sequences come from a woman younger than 35 in good health.

This clonotype occurred a few times. The chain employs TRBV2 and TRBJ1-2; possibly TRBD1 for D (6 bases). This CDR3 contains 16 residues. Germline loops: CDR1 SNHLY, CDR2 FYNNEI. V was cut by 4 bases and J by 0 bases, with 15 bases left in between. The CDR3 DNA follows: TGTGCCAGCAGTGTTGACAGGTTAATCGCTAACTATGGCTACACCTTC. It yields the protein CASSVDRLIANYGYTF.

The rearrangement uses TRBV21-1 and TRBJ1-2; the DNA was not compared with TRBD1, the D call given in the table. TRBV21-1 is listed as a pseudogene. This CDR3 region has 15 residues. CDR3 protein: CASSLQGQADYGYTF. The CDR3 region has the DNA TGTGCCAGCAGCCTTCAGGGACAGGCGGACTATGGCTACACCTTC.

This chain joins TRBV1 and TRBJ2-7. TRBV1 is designated a pseudogene. This CDR3 region has 15 residues. The CDR3 coding sequence is TGCACCAGCAGCCAATCAGGAACAGCGAACTACGAGCAGTACTTC. Translated: CTSSQSGTANYEQYF.

The genes are TRBV6-5 and TRBJ1-4, with unresolved D. The CDR3 totals 13 residues. Trimming stripped 7 bases from V and 4 bases from J, with 10 bases between. CDR1 is MNHEY, CDR2 SVGAGI, per germline. Here the CDR3 reads CASTGRSNEKLFF. CDR3 DNA: TGTGCCAGCACAGGCAGGAGTAATGAAAAACTGTTTTTT.

This clonotype has more than one count but fewer than ten. The chain recombines TRBV10-1 with TRBJ2-3; TRBD2 matches 9 bases. CDR1 is WNHNN and CDR2 is SYGVQD in the germline V gene (reference sequence). The trim removed 7 bases at V and 3 bases at J, leaving 8 bases unmatched. The CDR3 is made up of 15 amino acids. As DNA, the CDR3 is TGCGCCAGCACCAAAGGTAGCGGGGGTACAGATACGCAGTATTTT. Amino acid sequence: CASTKGSGGTDTQYF.

V and J are TRBV20-1 and TRBJ2-1, with 11 bases aligning to TRBD2. The CDR3 runs to 14 residues. V lost 6 bases, J lost 12 bases, and 13 bases stayed unmatched. Germline V lookup: CDR1 DFQATT, CDR2 SNEGSKA (reference sequence). CDR3 coding DNA: TGCAGTGCGTCGTTTGGACTAGCGGGTCAGCGGCAGTTCTTC. Protein product: CSASFGLAGQRQFF.

The sample holds a few counts of this clonotype. The rearrangement joins TRBV20-1 to TRBJ2-3, with a tentative D call TRBD1 (6 bases). The germline V and J ends were trimmed by 5 bases and 1 base, with 10 bases remaining between them. Germline assignment: CDR1 DFQATT and CDR2 SNEGSKA (reference sequence). This CDR3 is built from 13 residues. The CDR3, as DNA: TGCAGTGCTCCTAGGACAGGCACAGATACGCAGTATTTT. Translation gives CSAPRTGTDTQYF.

This chain links TRBV27 with TRBJ1-2; the D gene is possibly TRBD1 (6 bases). Per germline, CDR1 MNHEY and CDR2 SMNVEV (reference sequence). This CDR3 region has 13 residues. V gave up 8 bases and J gave up 0 bases, with 10 bases separating them. CDR3 sequence: CASGGASNYGYTF. The CDR3 nucleotides read TGTGCCAGCGGGGGGGCGTCTAACTATGGCTACACCTTC.

The chain has TRBV7-2 and TRBJ2-4; the match to TRBD2 covers 8 bases. With the DNA end fitting TRBJ2-7 better, the J assignment may be wrong. The V gene's germline CDR1 is SGHTA and CDR2 FQGNSA. The CDR3 loop spans 16 amino acids. CDR3 nucleotide sequence: TGTGCCAGCAGCCTCAGTAGCGGGAAGACGACCTACGAGCAGTACTTC. Its protein product is CASSLSSGKTTYEQYF.